This T cell receptor (beta chain) is drawn from a study of blood T cell repertoires in COVID-19. Study-level background: Sites across the United States, Italy and Spain contributed samples from acute and convalescent COVID-19.

Under the authors' procedure: How many nucleated cells were present was estimated from reference gene primer amplification. Data came from immunoSEQ multiplex PCR; TCRdb stores just in-frame clones and leaves some out. The D gene and trimming were derived from the DNA, and the V and J assignments and clone size from that table. The data hold about 150,000 clones, with 80% to 90% observed a single time. Seattle cases were enrolled at active infection and followed longitudinally. The source of this sequence is a man aged 18-30 years with COVID-19, enrolled during active disease. Sequenced sample: peripheral blood.

DNA of the CDR3: TGCGCCAGCAGCCTCTGGACTAGCGGGACCTACGAGCAGTACTTC. The encoded protein is CASSLWTSGTYEQYF. The V call is TRBV4-3, the J call TRBJ2-7, with 12 bases lining up with TRBD2. Trimming took 4 bases from V and 2 from J; bases not matched to a gene: 3. CDR3 size: 15 residues. Per germline, CDR1 LGHNA and CDR2 YSLEER.